The next 5 T cell receptor beta chains were all read from a single sample in a study of blood T cell repertoires in COVID-19. The repertoire was sequenced with immunoSEQ multiplex PCR; TCRdb's copy has only in-frame clones and lacks some. The sample has a few hundred thousand clones, approximately 87% seen once; the top ten hold 1.5% to 2%. Sequences were obtained from PBMCs or T cells enriched from blood (not recorded which). The receptors here all came from a middle-aged woman who had recovered from COVID-19.

The CDR3 region is CAWSVREGRGYRGFDNEQFF. For the CDR3, the DNA is TGTGCCTGGAGTGTACGGGAAGGTAGGGGGTACAGGGGTTTCGACAATGAGCAGTTCTTC. The chain is built from TRBV30 and TRBJ2-1; 7 bases are a match to TRBD1. This CDR3 is built from 20 residues. The V segment lost 0 bases and the J segment 5 bases; nucleotides outside the gene matches: 22. Germline V gives CDR1 GTSNPN, CDR2 SVGIG (reference sequence).

DNA of the CDR3: TGTGCCAGTAGTATAGATCTAGGGGGCACTGAAGCTTTCTTT. Amino acid sequence: CASSIDLGGTEAFF. The chain links TRBV19 to TRBJ1-1, with D perhaps TRBD1 (6 bases). The V gene lost 0 bases and the J gene lost 4 bases, with 9 bases spanning the gap. This CDR3 spans 14 amino acids. The V gene's germline CDR1 is LNHDA and CDR2 SQIVND (reference sequence).

The chain employs TRBV6-5 and TRBJ1-2, with D perhaps TRBD1 (6 bases). The CDR3 is 14 amino acids. V lost 4 bases and J lost 6, with 15 bases in between. CDR1 is MNHEY and CDR2 is SVGAGI in the germline V gene. The CDR3 loop reads CASSSQGGGNGYTF. The CDR3 DNA is TGTGCCAGCAGTTCACAGGGCGGCGGTAATGGCTACACCTTC.

The table lists this clone with a count of one. The chain recombines TRBV9 with TRBJ1-1, with TRBD1 matching 9 bases. CDR1 is SGDLS and CDR2 is YYNGEE in the germline V gene. The V segment lost 0 bases and the J segment 4 bases; nucleotides outside the gene matches: 1. The CDR3 totals 14 residues. CDR3 sequence: CASSVGDRVTEAFF. CDR3 nucleotide sequence: TGTGCCAGCAGCGTAGGGGACAGGGTCACTGAAGCTTTCTTT.

This sequence joins TRBV5-4 and TRBJ2-3; TRBD2 matches at 8 bases. The trim removed 2 bases at V and 0 bases at J, leaving 8 bases unmatched. The V gene's germline CDR1 is SGHNT and CDR2 YYREEE (reference sequence). The CDR3 spans 17 residues. DNA of the CDR3: TGTGCCAGCAGCTTCTACATAGCGGGGTCTAGCACAGATACGCAGTATTTT. Its translation: CASSFYIAGSSTDTQYF.